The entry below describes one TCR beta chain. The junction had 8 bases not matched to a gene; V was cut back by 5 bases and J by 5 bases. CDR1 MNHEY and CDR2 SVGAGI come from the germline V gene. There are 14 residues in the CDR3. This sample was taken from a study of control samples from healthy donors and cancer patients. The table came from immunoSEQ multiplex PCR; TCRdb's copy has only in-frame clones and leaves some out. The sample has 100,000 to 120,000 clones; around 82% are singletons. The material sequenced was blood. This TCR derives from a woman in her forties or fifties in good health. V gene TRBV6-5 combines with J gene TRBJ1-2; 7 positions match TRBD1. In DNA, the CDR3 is TGTGCCAGCAGTCTTCAGACAGGGCGGTATGGCTACACCTTC. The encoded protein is CASSLQTGRYGYTF.